The 15 T cell receptor beta chains given below trace back to one sample, sequenced in a study of shared clonotypes between healthy human individuals. Repertoires were generated with immunoSEQ multiplex PCR, while TCRdb's copy carries only in-frame clones and drops some. The repertoire holds 2.3 million or so clones, 93% seen once, with about 0.39% in the top ten. Sequencing was done on a sample of naive CD4+ T cells from PBMCs. Noted subset: CD45RA+ positively selected. These receptors all stem from a man aged 18 to 30 in good health. Some clones in this sample may be carry-over from other donors' samples.

The rearrangement uses TRBV28 and TRBJ2-6, with 7 positions matching TRBD2. Germline lookup yields CDR1 MDHEN and CDR2 SYDVKM. V lost 6 bases, J lost 2 bases, and 7 bases stayed unmatched. The CDR3 is 16 residues long. As DNA, the CDR3 is TGTGCCAGCAGGCTAAATGCGGGGGCTGGGGCCAACGTCCTGACTTTC. This encodes CASRLNAGAGANVLTF.

The chain recombines TRBV20-1 with TRBJ2-1, with no clear D. The ends were cut back, 8 bases at V and 5 bases at J, with 10 bases in the middle. Germline CDR1 and CDR2: DFQATT and SNEGSKA (reference sequence). This CDR3 is built from 11 residues. CDR3 in amino acids: CSSTSDNEQFF. In DNA form, the CDR3 reads TGCAGTTCTACCTCTGACAATGAGCAGTTCTTC.

The chain has TRBV6-1 and TRBJ1-1; possibly TRBD1 for D (6 bases). V gave up 0 bases and J gave up 10 bases, with 9 bases separating them. Looked up from germline, CDR1 is MNHNS and CDR2 is SASEGT. The CDR3 contains 12 residues. As DNA, the CDR3 is TGTGCCAGCAGTGAAGCTGGGACAAGAGCTTTCTTT. Its protein is CASSEAGTRAFF.

This chain links TRBV9 with TRBJ1-3, with TRBD1 matching over 8 bases. Germline V gene lookup returns CDR1 SGDLS and CDR2 YYNGEE. The CDR3 spans 16 residues. V shed 0 bases and J 2 bases; nucleotides not matched to a gene: 4. CDR3 residues: CASSVGKTGAGNTIYF. The CDR3 nucleotides are TGTGCCAGCAGCGTAGGGAAGACAGGGGCTGGAAACACCATATATTTT.

This chain connects TRBV5-6 to TRBJ2-6, with D possibly TRBD2 on 6 matching bases. CDR3 length: 16 amino acids. Germline CDR1 reads SGHDT; CDR2 reads YYEEEE. The V end was cut by 4 bases, the J end by 2 bases, with 13 bases between. The CDR3 protein is CASSPEGKPGANVLTF. DNA for the CDR3: TGTGCCAGCAGCCCGGAGGGGAAACCTGGGGCCAACGTCCTGACTTTC.

This clone was picked up one time. The rearrangement joins TRBV6-6 to TRBJ2-7, with D possibly matching TRBD2 (5 bases). The CDR3 sequence is 14 residues long. V was trimmed by 6 bases and J by 3 bases, leaving 15 bases between them. Germline loops: CDR1 MNHNY, CDR2 SVGAGI (reference sequence). The CDR3, as DNA: TGTGCCAGCAGCCATCGTCTAGGGAGCTACGAGCAGTACTTC. As protein: CASSHRLGSYEQYF.

CDR3 coding DNA: TGTGCCAGCAGCTTAGCAGACACCGGGGAGCTGTTTTTT. It translates to CASSLADTGELFF. J is TRBJ2-2 and V is TRBV7-3; D is unresolved. The CDR3 has 13 amino acids. The germline CDR1 and CDR2 sequences are SGHTA and FQGTGA. Trimming shortened V by 2 bases and J by 3 bases, and 4 bases separated the two germline ends.

In DNA form, the CDR3 reads TGTGCCACCAGCAGAGGCTCGGACGGGTTAGGAGACGAGCAGTACTTC. Translated: CATSRGSDGLGDEQYF. The chain joins TRBV15 to TRBJ2-7; D is undetermined. Germline assignment: CDR1 LNHNV and CDR2 YYDKDF (reference sequence). The CDR3 contains 16 residues. V dropped 1 base and J dropped 5 bases, with 18 bases sitting between them.

J is TRBJ2-7 and V is TRBV11-1; D remains ambiguous. The CDR3 has 13 amino acids. CDR1 SGHAT and CDR2 FQDESV come from the germline V gene (reference sequence). V was shortened by 6 bases and J by 5 bases, with 14 bases between the two germline ends. This CDR3 is CASRLSIPDEQYF. Here the CDR3 DNA reads TGTGCCAGCAGGCTTTCTATTCCGGACGAGCAGTACTTC. The variable domain in full, completed from reference TRBV11-1 and TRBJ2-7, reads EAEVAQSPRYKITEKSQAVAFWCDPISGHATLYWYRQILGQGPELLVQFQDESVVDDSQLPKDRFSAERLKGVDSTLKIQPAELGDSAMYLCASRLSIPDEQYFGPGTRLTVT.

V gene TRBV6-5 combines with J gene TRBJ2-5, with D maybe TRBD2 (5 bases). Trimming pared 8 bases from V and 5 bases from J, leaving 15 bases between. The CDR3 has 13 amino acids. The germline V gene has CDR1 MNHEY and CDR2 SVGAGI. In DNA, the CDR3 is TGTGCCAGCGGCCTGAGACTACTGGAGACCCAGTACTTC. Its translation: CASGLRLLETQYF.

This rearrangement joins TRBV5-4 to TRBJ2-7; TRBD1 aligns across 8 bases. V was pared by 0 bases and J by 3 bases, with 2 bases of the junction left unmatched. This CDR3 comprises 14 residues. CDR1 SGHNT and CDR2 YYREEE come from the germline V gene (reference sequence). CDR3 DNA sequence: TGTGCCAGCAGCTTGGGTGACAGGGGCTACGAGCAGTACTTC. Translating gives CASSLGDRGYEQYF.

The gene calls are TRBV5-4 and TRBJ2-2, with 8 bases lining up with TRBD2. The length of the CDR3 is 15 residues. The V gene end was trimmed by 3 bases and the J gene end by 5 bases; junction bases not matched to a gene: 6. Germline-derived CDR1 and CDR2 are SGHNT and YYREEE (reference sequence). The CDR3 spells CASSSTGGGTGELFF. In DNA form, the CDR3 reads TGTGCCAGCAGCTCCACGGGCGGGGGGACCGGGGAGCTGTTTTTT.

The J gene is TRBJ1-5, the V gene TRBV27; D is undetermined. Trimming cost V 2 bases and J 5 bases, with 7 bases left between them. Germline V lookup: CDR1 MNHEY, CDR2 SMNVEV (reference sequence). The CDR3 is 13 residues long. The CDR3 DNA reads as TGTGCCAGCAGTTTAGTCGCTTATCAGCCCCAGCATTTT. As protein: CASSLVAYQPQHF.

This clone appeared a single time. The chain recombines TRBV28 with TRBJ2-2; perhaps TRBD2 as D (5 bases). Trimming removed 4 bases from V and 5 bases from J, with 14 bases in between. Germline V gene data show CDR1 as MDHEN and CDR2 as SYDVKM. This CDR3 is 15 amino acids long. The CDR3 DNA reads TGTGCCAGCAGTTCGACCCCCACGGGGACCGGGGAGCTGTTTTTT. It encodes CASSSTPTGTGELFF.

The chain joins TRBV19 to TRBJ1-3, with D uncertain. The CDR3 is made up of 16 amino acids. CDR1 and CDR2 (germline): LNHDA, SQIVND (reference sequence). Trimming removed 3 bases at V and 0 bases at J, with 12 bases between. The CDR3 here is CASSMPRISSGNTIYF. The DNA of the CDR3 is TGTGCCAGTAGTATGCCTCGGATTAGCTCTGGAAACACCATATATTTT.